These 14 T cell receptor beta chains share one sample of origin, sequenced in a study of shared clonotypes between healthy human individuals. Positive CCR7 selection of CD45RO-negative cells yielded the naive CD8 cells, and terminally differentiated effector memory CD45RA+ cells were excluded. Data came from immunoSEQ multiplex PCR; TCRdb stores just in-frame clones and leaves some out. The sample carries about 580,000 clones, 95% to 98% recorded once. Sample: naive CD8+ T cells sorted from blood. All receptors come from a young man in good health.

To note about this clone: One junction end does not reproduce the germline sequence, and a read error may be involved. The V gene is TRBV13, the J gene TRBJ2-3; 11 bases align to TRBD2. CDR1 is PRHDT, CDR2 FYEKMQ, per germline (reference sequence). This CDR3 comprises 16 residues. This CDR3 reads CASSVGLAGFPDTQYF. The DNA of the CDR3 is TGTGCCAGCAGCGTAGGACTAGCGGGTTTCCCAGATACGCAGTATTTT.

The CDR3 here is CATSRGGQGGYEQYF. The DNA for the CDR3 is TGTGCCACCAGCAGAGGGGGACAGGGAGGCTACGAGCAGTACTTC. The genes are TRBV15 and TRBJ2-7; 9 bases are shared with TRBD1. This CDR3 is built from 15 residues. Trimming at V came to 1 base and at J to 3 bases, leaving 4 bases not matched to a gene. Germline lookup yields CDR1 LNHNV and CDR2 YYDKDF (reference sequence).

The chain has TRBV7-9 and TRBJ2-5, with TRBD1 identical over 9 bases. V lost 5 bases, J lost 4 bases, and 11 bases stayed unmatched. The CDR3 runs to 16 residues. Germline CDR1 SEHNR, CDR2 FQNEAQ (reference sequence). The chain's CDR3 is CASSEIRQGVRETQYF. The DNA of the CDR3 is TGTGCCAGCAGCGAGATAAGACAGGGGGTCCGAGAGACCCAGTACTTC.

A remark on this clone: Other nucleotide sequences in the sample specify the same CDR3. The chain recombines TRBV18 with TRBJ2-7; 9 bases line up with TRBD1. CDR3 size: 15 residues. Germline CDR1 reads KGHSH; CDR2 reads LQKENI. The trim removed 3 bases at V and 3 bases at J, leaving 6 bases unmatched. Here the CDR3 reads CASSPSRDRDYEQYF. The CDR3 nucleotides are TGTGCCAGCTCACCCAGCCGGGACAGGGACTACGAGCAGTACTTC.

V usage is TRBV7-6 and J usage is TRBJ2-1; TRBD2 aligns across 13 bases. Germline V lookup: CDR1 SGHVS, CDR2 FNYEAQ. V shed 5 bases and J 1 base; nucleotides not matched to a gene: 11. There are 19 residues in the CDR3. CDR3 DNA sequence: TGTGCCAGCAGCCCCTTAGTCCGACTAGCGGGAGGATCCTACAATGAGCAGTTCTTC. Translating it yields CASSPLVRLAGGSYNEQFF.

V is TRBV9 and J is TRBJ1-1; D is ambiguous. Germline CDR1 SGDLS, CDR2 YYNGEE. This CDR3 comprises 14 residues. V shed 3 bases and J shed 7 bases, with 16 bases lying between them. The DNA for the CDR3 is TGTGCCAGCAGCGGCCCGGGTGGGCGCAGTGAAGCTTTCTTT. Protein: CASSGPGGRSEAFF.

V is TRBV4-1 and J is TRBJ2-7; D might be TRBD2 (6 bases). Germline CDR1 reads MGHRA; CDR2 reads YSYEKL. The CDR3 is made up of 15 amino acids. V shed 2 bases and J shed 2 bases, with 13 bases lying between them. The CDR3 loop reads CASSQTGTSTYEQYF. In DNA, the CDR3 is TGCGCCAGCAGCCAAACCGGGACTTCCACCTACGAGCAGTACTTC.

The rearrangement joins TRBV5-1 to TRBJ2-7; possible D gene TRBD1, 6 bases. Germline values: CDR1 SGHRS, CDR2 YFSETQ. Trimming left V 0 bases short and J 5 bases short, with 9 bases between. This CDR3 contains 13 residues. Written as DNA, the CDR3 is TGCGCCAGCAGCTTGGACAGGGTTAACGAGCAGTACTTC. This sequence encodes CASSLDRVNEQYF.

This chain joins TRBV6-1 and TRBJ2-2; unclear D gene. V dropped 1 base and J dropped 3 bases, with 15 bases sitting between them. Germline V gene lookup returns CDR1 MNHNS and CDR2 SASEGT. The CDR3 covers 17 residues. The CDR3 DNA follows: TGTGCCAGCAGTGAAGAAGGCCAGACCAGGCACACCGGGGAGCTGTTTTTT. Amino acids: CASSEEGQTRHTGELFF.

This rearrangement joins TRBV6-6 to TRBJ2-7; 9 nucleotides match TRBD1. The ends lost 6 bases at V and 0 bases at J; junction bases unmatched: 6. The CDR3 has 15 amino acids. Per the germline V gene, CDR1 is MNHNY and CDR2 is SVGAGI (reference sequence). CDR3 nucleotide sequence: TGTGCCAGCAGAGGAACAGGGGGCTACTCCTACGAGCAGTACTTC. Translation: CASRGTGGYSYEQYF.

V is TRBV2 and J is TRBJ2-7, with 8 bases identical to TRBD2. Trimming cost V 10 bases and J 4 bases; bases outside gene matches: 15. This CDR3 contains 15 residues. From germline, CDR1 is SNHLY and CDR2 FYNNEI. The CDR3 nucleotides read TGTGCCATCACTTCAGCGGGAGATGTCATGTACGAGCAGTACTTC. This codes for CAITSAGDVMYEQYF.

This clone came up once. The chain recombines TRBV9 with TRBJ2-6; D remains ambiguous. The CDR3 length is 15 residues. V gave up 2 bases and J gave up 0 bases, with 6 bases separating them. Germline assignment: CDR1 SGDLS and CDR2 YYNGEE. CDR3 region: CASSVHSSGANVLTF. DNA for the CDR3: TGTGCCAGCAGCGTTCACTCCTCTGGGGCCAACGTCCTGACTTTC.

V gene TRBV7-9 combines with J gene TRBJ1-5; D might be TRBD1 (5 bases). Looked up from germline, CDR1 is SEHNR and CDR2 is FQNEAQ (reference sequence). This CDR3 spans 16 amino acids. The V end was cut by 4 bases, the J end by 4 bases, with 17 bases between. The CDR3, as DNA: TGTGCCAGCAGCTCCTCCGGGACGGGAGGGAATCAGCCCCAGCATTTT. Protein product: CASSSSGTGGNQPQHF. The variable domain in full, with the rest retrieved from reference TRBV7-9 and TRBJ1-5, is DTGVSQNPRHKITKRGQNVTFRCDPISEHNRLYWYRQTLGQGPEFLTYFQNEAQLEKSRLLSDRFSAERPKGSFSTLEIQRTEQGDSAMYLCASSSSGTGGNQPQHFGDGTRLSIL.

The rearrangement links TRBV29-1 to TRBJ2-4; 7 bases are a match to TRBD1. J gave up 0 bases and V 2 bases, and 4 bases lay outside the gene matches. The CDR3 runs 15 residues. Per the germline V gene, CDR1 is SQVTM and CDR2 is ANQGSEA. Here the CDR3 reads CSVETTGLAKNIQYF. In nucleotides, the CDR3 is TGCAGCGTTGAAACGACAGGGTTAGCCAAAAACATTCAGTACTTC.